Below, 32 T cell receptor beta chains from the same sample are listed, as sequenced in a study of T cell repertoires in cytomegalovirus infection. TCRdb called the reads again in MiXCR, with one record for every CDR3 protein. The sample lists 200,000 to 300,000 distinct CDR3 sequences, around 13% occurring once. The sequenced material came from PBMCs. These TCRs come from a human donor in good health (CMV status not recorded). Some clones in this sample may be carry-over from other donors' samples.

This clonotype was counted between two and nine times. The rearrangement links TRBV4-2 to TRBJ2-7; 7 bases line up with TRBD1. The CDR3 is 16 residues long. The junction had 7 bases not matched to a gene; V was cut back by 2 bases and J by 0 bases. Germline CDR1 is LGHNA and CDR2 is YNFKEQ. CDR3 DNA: TGTGCCAGCAGCCAAAAAACCCGGACAGGCTCCTACGAGCAGTACTTC. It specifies CASSQKTRTGSYEQYF.

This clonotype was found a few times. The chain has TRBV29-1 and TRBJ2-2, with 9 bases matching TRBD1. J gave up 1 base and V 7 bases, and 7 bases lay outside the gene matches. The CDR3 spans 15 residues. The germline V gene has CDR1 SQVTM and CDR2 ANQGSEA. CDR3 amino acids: CSATGGGRNTGELFF. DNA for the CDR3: TGCAGCGCAACAGGGGGCGGTAGGAACACCGGGGAGCTGTTTTTT.

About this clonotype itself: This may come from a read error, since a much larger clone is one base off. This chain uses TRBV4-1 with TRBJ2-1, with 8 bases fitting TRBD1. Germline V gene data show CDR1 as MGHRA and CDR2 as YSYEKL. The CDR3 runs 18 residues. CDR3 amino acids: CVSRQGVAGTGQYNEQFF. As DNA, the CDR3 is TGCGTCAGCAGACAAGGGGTTGCGGGGACAGGACAATACAATGAGCAGTTCTTC.

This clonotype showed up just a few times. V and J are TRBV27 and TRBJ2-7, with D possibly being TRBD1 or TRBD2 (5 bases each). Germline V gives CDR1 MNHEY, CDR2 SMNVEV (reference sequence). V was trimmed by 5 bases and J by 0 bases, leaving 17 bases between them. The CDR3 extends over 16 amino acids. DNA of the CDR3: TGTGCCAGCAGTCCGGACCGGGACGTTAGCTCCTACGAGCAGTACTTC. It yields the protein CASSPDRDVSSYEQYF.

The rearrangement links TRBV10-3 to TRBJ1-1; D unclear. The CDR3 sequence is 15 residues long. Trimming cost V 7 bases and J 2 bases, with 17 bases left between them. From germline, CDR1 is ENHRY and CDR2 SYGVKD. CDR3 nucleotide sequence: TGTGCCATCAAGGTTACCGGCGGGGAAAACACTGAAGCTTTCTTT. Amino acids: CAIKVTGGENTEAFF.

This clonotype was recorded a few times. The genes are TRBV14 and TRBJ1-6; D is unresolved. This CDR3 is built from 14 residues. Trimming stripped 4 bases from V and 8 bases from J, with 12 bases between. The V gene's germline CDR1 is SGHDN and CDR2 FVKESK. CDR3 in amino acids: CASSLSLRDSPLHF. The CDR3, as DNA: TGTGCCAGCAGCCTTTCCCTGAGGGATTCACCCCTCCACTTT.

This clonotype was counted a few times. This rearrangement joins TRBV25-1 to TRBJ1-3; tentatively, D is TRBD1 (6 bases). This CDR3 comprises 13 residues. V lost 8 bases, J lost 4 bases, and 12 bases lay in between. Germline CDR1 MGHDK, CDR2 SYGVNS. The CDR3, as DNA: TGTGCCAGCCAGAGGGGGGGCGGAAACACCATATATTTT. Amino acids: CASQRGGGNTIYF. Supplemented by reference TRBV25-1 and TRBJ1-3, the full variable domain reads EADIYQTPRYLVIGTGKKITLECSQTMGHDKMYWYQQDPGMELHLIHYSYGVNSTEKGDLSSESTVSRIRTEHFPLTLESARPSHTSQYLCASQRGGGNTIYFGEGSWLTVV.

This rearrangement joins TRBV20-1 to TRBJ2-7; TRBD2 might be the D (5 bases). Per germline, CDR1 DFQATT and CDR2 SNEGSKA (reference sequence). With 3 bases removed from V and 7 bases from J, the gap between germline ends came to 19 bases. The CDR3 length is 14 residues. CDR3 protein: CSASRGTQLWEQYF. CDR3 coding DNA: TGCAGTGCTAGCCGGGGAACCCAGTTGTGGGAGCAGTACTTC.

CDR3: CSAVPGTGEIIEQYF. CDR3 DNA: TGCAGTGCTGTGCCCGGGACAGGTGAAATCATCGAGCAGTACTTC. This chain uses TRBV20-1 with TRBJ2-7; 8 bases match TRBD1. Per germline, CDR1 DFQATT and CDR2 SNEGSKA (reference sequence). This CDR3 has 15 residues. J lost 6 bases, V lost 5 bases, and 15 bases had no gene match.

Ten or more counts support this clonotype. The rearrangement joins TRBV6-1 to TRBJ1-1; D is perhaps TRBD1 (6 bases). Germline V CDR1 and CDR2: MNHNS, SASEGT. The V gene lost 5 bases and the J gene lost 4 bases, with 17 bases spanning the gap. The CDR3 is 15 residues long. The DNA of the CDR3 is TGTGCCAGCAGTCCTACAGGGTTCCTGGTCACTGAAGCTTTCTTT. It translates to CASSPTGFLVTEAFF.

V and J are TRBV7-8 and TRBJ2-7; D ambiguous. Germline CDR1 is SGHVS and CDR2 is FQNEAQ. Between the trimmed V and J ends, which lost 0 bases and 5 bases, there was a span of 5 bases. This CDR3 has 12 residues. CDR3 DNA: TGTGCCAGCAGCTTAGCGCTGAACGAGCAGTACTTC. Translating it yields CASSLALNEQYF.

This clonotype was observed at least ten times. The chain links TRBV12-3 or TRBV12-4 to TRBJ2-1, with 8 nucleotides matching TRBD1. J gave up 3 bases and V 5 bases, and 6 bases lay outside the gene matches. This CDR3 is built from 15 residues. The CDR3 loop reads CASSPRTGNYNEQFF. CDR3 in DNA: TGTGCCAGCAGTCCGAGGACAGGGAACTACAATGAGCAGTTCTTC.

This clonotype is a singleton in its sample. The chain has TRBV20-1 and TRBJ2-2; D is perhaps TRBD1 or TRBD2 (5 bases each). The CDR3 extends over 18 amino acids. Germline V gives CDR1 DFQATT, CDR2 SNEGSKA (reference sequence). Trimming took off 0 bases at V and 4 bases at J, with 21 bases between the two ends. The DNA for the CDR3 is TGCAGTGCTAGAGATACCCAGACGGGGCCTGGGAGCACCGGGGAGCTGTTTTTT. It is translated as CSARDTQTGPGSTGELFF.

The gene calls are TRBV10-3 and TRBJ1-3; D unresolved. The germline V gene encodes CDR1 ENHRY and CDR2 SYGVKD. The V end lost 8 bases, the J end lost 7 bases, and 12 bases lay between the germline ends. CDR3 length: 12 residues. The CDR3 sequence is CAIGTSGNTIYF. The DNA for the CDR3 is TGTGCCATCGGAACCTCCGGGAACACCATATATTTT.

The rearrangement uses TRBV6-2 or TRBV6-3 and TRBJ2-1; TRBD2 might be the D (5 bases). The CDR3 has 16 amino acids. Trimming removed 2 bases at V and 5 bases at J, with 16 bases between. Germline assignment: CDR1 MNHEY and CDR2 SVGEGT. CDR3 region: CASSYPGRGRHNEQFF. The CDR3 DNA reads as TGTGCCAGCAGTTACCCCGGACGGGGTAGGCACAATGAGCAGTTCTTC.

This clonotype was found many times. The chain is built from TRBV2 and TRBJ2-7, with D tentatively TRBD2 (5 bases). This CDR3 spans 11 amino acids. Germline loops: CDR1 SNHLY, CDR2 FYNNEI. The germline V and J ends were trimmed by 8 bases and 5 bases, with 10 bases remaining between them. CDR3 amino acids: CASSLRDEQYF. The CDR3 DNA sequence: TGTGCCAGCTCTTTGCGGGACGAGCAGTACTTC.

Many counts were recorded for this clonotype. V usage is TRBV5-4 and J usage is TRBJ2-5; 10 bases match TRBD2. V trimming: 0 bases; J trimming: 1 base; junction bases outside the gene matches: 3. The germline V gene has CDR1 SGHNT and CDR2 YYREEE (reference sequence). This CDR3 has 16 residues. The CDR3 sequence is CASSLAASGGQETQYF. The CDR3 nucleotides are TGTGCCAGCAGCTTGGCCGCTAGCGGGGGCCAAGAGACCCAGTACTTC.

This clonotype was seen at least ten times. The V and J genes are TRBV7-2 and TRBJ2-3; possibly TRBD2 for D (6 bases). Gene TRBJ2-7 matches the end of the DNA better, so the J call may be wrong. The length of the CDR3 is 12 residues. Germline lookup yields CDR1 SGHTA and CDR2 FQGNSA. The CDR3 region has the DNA TGTGCCAGCAGCTTATCTAGCGACACGCAGTACTTC. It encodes CASSLSSDTQYF.

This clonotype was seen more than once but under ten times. CDR3 bases: TGCAGTGCTTCCTCCGGTCCCTCGGGGGAGACCCAGTACTTC. It codes for CSASSGPSGETQYF. The chain employs TRBV20-1 and TRBJ2-5; D possibly corresponds to TRBD2 (5 bases). V gave up 5 bases and J gave up 5 bases, with 18 bases separating them. This CDR3 contains 14 residues. Germline loops: CDR1 DFQATT, CDR2 SNEGSKA (reference sequence).

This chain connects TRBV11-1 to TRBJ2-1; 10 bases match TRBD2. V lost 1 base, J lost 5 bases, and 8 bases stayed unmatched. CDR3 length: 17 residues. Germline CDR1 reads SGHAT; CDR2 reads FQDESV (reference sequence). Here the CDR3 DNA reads TGTGCCAGCAGCTTAGTTAGCGGGAGGAGAGGTGACAATGAGCAGTTCTTC. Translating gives CASSLVSGRRGDNEQFF. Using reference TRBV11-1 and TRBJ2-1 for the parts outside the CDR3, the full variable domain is EAEVAQSPRYKITEKSQAVAFWCDPISGHATLYWYRQILGQGPELLVQFQDESVVDDSQLPKDRFSAERLKGVDSTLKIQPAELGDSAMYLCASSLVSGRRGDNEQFFGPGTRLTVL.

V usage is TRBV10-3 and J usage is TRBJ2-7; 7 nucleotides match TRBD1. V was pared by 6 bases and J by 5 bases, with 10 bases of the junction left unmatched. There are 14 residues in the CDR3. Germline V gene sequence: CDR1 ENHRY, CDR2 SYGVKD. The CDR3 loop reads CAIRSDRQTDEQYF. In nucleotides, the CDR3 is TGTGCCATCAGATCGGACAGGCAAACGGACGAGCAGTACTTC.

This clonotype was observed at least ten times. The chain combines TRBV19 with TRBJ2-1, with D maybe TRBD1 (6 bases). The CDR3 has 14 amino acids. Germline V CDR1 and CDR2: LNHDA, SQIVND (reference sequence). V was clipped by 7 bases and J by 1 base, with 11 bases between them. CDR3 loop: CASTEQGSYNEQFF. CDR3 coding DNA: TGTGCCAGTACAGAACAGGGATCCTACAATGAGCAGTTCTTC.

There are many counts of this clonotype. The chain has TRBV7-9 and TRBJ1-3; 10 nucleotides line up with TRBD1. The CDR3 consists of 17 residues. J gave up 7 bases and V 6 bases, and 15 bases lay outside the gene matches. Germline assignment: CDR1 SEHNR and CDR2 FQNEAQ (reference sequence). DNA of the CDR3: TGTGCCAGCAGACCTAGACTCCGGGACAGGGGCGAGAACACCATATATTTT. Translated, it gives CASRPRLRDRGENTIYF.

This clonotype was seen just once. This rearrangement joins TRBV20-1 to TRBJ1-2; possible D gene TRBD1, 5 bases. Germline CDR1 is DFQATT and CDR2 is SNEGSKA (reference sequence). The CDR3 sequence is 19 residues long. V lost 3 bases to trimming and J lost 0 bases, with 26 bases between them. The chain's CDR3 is CSARVLGTATTKANYGYTF. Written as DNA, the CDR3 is TGCAGTGCTAGGGTACTCGGGACGGCCACTACCAAAGCTAACTATGGCTACACCTTC.

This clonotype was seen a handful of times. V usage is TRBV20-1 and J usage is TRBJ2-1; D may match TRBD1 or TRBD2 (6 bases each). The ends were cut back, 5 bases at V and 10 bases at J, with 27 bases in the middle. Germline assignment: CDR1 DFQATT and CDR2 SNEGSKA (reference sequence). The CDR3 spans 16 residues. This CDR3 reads CSAGRPVGGGFEEQFF. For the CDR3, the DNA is TGCAGTGCTGGACGCCCCGTGGGGGGCGGCTTTGAGGAGCAGTTCTTC.

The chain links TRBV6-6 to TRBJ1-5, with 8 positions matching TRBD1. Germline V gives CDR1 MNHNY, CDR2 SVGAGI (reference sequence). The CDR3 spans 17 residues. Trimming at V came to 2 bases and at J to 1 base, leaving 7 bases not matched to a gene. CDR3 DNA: TGTGCCAGCAGTTACATCGGACAGGGAGGGAGCAATCAGCCCCAGCATTTT. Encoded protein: CASSYIGQGGSNQPQHF.

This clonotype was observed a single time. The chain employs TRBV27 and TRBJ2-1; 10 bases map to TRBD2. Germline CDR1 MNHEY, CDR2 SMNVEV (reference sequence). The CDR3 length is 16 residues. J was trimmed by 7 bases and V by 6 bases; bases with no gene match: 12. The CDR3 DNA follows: TGTGCCAGCAGGTTAGAGCGGGAGGGATTTAAGAATGAGCAGTTCTTC. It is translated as CASRLEREGFKNEQFF.

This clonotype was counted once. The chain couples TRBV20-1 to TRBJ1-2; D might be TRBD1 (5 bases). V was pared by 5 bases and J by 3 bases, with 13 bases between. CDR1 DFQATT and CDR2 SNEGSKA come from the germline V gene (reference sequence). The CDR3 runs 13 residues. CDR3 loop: CSASQGSDYGYTF. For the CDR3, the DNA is TGCAGTGCTTCGCAGGGATCCGACTATGGCTACACCTTC.

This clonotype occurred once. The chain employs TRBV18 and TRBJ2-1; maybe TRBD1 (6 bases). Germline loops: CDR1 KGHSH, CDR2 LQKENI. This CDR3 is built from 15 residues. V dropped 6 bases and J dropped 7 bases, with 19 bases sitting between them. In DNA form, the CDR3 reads TGTGCCAGCTCGGCGCGGACCAGGGGTGGGAATGAGCAGTTCTTC. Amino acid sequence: CASSARTRGGNEQFF.

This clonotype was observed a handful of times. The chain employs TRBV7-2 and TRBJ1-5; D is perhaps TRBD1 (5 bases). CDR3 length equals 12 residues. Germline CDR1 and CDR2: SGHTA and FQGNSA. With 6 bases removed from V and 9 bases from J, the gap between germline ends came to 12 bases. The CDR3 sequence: CASSPDRRPQHF. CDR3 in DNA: TGTGCCAGCAGTCCCGACAGACGGCCCCAGCATTTT.

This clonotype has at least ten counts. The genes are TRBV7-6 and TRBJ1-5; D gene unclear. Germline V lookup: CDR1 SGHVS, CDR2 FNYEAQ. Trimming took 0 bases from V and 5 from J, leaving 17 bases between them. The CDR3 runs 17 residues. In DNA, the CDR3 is TGTGCCAGCAGCTTAGCTTCCGGGTTCCGAGGCGATCAGCCCCAGCATTTT. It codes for CASSLASGFRGDQPQHF.

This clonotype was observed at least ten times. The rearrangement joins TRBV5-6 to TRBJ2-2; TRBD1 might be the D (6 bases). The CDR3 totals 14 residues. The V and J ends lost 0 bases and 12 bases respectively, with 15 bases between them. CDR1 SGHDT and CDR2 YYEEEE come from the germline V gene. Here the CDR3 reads CASSLADDRWKLFF. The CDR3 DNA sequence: TGTGCCAGCAGCTTGGCCGACGACAGGTGGAAGCTGTTTTTT.